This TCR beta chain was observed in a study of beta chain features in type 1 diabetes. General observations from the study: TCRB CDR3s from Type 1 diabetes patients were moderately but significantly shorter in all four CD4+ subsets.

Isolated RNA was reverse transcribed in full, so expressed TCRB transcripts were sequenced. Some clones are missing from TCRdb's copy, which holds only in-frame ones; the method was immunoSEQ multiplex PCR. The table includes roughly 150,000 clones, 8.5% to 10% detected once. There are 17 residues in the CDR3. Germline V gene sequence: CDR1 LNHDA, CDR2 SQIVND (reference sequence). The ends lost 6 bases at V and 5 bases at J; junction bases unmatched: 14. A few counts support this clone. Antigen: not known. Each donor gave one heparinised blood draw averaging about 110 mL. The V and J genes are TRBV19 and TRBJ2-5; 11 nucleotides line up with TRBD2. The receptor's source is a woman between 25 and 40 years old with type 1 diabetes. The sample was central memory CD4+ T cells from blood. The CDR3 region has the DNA TGTGCCAGTAGCCTTAGCGGGAGGGCCTTCGGCTTTGAGACCCAGTACTTC. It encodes CASSLSGRAFGFETQYF. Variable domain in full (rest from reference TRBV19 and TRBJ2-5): DGGITQSPKYLFRKEGQNVTLSCEQNLNHDAMYWYRQDPGQGLRLIYYSQIVNDFQKGDIAEGYSVSREKKESFPLTVTSAQKNPTAFYLCASSLSGRAFGFETQYFGPGTRLLVL.